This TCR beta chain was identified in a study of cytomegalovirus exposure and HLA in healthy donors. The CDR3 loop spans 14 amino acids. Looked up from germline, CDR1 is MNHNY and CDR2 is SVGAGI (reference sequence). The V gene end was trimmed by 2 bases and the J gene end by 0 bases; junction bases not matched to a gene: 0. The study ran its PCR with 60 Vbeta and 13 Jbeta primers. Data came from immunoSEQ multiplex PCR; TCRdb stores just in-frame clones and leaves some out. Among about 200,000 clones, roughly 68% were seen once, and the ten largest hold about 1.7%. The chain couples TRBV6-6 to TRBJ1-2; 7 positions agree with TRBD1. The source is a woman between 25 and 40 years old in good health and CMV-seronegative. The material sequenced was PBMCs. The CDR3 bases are TGTGCCAGCAGTTACCAGGGGGCTAACTATGGCTACACCTTC. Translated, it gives CASSYQGANYGYTF.